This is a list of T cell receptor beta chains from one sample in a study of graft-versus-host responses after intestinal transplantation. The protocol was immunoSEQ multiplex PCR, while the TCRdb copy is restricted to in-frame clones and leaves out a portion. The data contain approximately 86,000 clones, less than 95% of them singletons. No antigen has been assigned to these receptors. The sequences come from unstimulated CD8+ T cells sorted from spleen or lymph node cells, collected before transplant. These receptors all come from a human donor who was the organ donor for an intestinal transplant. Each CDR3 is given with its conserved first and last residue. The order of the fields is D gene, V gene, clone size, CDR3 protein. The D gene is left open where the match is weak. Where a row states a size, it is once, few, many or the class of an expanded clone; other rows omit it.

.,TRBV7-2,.,CASSFPALSDEQFF
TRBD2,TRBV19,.,CASSPPTSGPYNEQFF
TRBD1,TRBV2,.,CASGTAAWIEQYF
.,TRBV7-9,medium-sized,CASSLAYQETQYF
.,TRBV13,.,CASSLGFWGRTAHEQYF
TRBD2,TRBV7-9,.,CASSPGLAGMETQYF
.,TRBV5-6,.,CASDQGGGYGYTF
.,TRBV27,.,CASSKQEGTPETQYF
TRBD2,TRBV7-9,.,CASSPSGGVETQYF
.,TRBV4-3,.,CASSQVAGVGYTF
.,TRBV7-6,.,CASSLDAQGYEQYF
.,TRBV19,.,CASSIGQVTGELFF
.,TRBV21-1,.,CGGGQGASRTEAFF
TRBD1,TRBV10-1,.,CASRDRERATILAGVKNIQYF
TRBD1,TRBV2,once,CASRGRQGLSYEQYF
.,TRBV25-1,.,CASSFIGSGTVYEQYF
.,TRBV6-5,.,CASSYSTGPYEQYF
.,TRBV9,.,CASSVDTDPAYNSPLHF
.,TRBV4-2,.,CASSQGGSYGYTF
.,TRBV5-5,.,CASSLEGQGTYGYTF
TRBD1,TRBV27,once,CASRTGHIEAFF
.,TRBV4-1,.,CASSQVLAGETQYF